Listed here are 14 T cell receptor beta chains from one sample, sequenced in a study of shared clonotypes between healthy human individuals. CD45RO negativity and positive selection for CCR7 defined naive CD8 cells, a population that excluded terminally differentiated effector memory CD45RA+ cells. This table comes from immunoSEQ multiplex PCR, and its TCRdb copy is limited to in-frame clones, with some not included. The table shows roughly 770,000 clones, with 96% occurring only once. The sample was naive CD8+ T cells sorted from blood. Receptors were obtained from a young man in good health.

This clone was recorded once. Additional DNA sequences in this sample encode the identical CDR3. The CDR3 reads CASSQAGQLNTEAFF. In DNA form, the CDR3 reads TGCGCCAGCAGCCAAGCGGGACAACTGAACACTGAAGCTTTCTTT. The chain couples TRBV4-1 to TRBJ1-1; tentatively, D is TRBD1 (6 bases). The CDR3 consists of 15 residues. Germline V gene lookup returns CDR1 MGHRA and CDR2 YSYEKL. V lost 1 base and J 0 bases, leaving 9 bases between the germline ends.

The chain employs TRBV14 and TRBJ2-7; a possible D gene is TRBD2 (6 bases). The CDR3 extends over 15 amino acids. The germline V gene has CDR1 SGHDN and CDR2 FVKESK. V shed 0 bases and J shed 0 bases, with 9 bases lying between them. Written as DNA, the CDR3 is TGTGCCAGCAGCCAAGAAAGTAGCGGCTCCTACGAGCAGTACTTC. It yields the protein CASSQESSGSYEQYF.

V and J are TRBV11-2 and TRBJ2-5; the match to TRBD1 covers 9 bases. Trimming took 0 bases from V and 5 from J; bases not matched to a gene: 16. The CDR3 consists of 19 residues. Germline V gene data show CDR1 as SGHAT and CDR2 as FQNNGV. This CDR3 is CASSLDSFEPGQGLETQYF. The CDR3 DNA follows: TGTGCCAGCAGCTTAGATTCCTTTGAACCGGGACAGGGTCTGGAGACCCAGTACTTC.

The rearrangement links TRBV6-5 to TRBJ2-7; 13 bases agree with TRBD2. CDR1 and CDR2 from the germline V gene are MNHEY and SVGAGI. This CDR3 spans 16 amino acids. V was pared by 2 bases and J by 6 bases, with 7 bases of the junction left unmatched. CDR3 sequence reads: CASSYVLAGGQGEQYF. The CDR3 DNA reads as TGTGCCAGCAGTTACGTACTAGCGGGAGGGCAAGGCGAGCAGTACTTC.

The chain combines TRBV21-1 with TRBJ1-2. TRBV21-1 is a pseudogene. The CDR3 sequence is 16 residues long. The CDR3 region is CASSNPGGICIYGYTF. The CDR3 nucleotides read TGTGCCAGCAGCAATCCAGGCGGCATATGTATCTATGGCTACACCTTC.

This clone was recorded once. The chain joins TRBV27 to TRBJ2-7, with D perhaps TRBD2 (6 bases). With 9 bases removed from V and 6 bases from J, the gap between germline ends came to 18 bases. Germline V gene lookup returns CDR1 MNHEY and CDR2 SMNVEV (reference sequence). CDR3 size: 13 residues. CDR3 DNA: TGTGCCAGTACTAGACCTGGAGGGTCCGAGCAGTACTTC. Protein product: CASTRPGGSEQYF.

This clone is a singleton in its sample. J is TRBJ2-1 and V is TRBV27, with 8 bases matching TRBD1. The CDR3 is 15 amino acids. The germline gives CDR1 MNHEY, CDR2 SMNVEV (reference sequence). V shed 5 bases, J shed 3 bases, and the junction held 6 bases outside the gene matches. Written as DNA, the CDR3 is TGTGCCAGCAGTGATGCAGGGGGCAGCTACAATGAGCAGTTCTTC. Protein: CASSDAGGSYNEQFF.

The chain couples TRBV7-3 to TRBJ2-1; a weak D match, TRBD2 (6 bases). The CDR3 is made up of 13 amino acids. V shed 4 bases and J shed 7 bases, with 11 bases lying between them. Germline assignment: CDR1 SGHTA and CDR2 FQGTGA. The CDR3 here is CASSSNGRNEQFF. The CDR3 DNA sequence: TGTGCCAGCAGCTCTAATGGGAGGAATGAGCAGTTCTTC.

The J gene is TRBJ2-1, the V gene TRBV11-2; 7 bases match TRBD2. V shed 1 base, J shed 4 bases, and the junction held 10 bases outside the gene matches. The CDR3 contains 17 residues. Per the germline V gene, CDR1 is SGHAT and CDR2 is FQNNGV. CDR3 protein: CASSLGGTNPNYNEQFF. For the CDR3, the DNA is TGTGCCAGCAGCTTAGGGGGGACTAACCCCAATTACAATGAGCAGTTCTTC.

The table lists this clone with a count of one. The rearrangement uses TRBV5-4 and TRBJ2-7; D ambiguous. V was clipped by 0 bases and J by 3 bases, with 10 bases between them. The CDR3 totals 14 residues. Germline V CDR1 and CDR2: SGHNT, YYREEE (reference sequence). CDR3 residues: CASSLGSEIYEQYF. The CDR3, as DNA: TGTGCCAGCAGCTTGGGGTCAGAGATCTACGAGCAGTACTTC.

This chain joins TRBV5-1 and TRBJ2-5; 8 nucleotides align to TRBD2. Judging by the DNA end, TRBJ2-7 fits better; the J call may be wrong. This CDR3 region has 12 residues. Germline assignment: CDR1 SGHRS and CDR2 YFSETQ. The CDR3 sequence is CASSSGLDEQYF. The CDR3 region has the DNA TGCGCCAGCAGTTCGGGACTAGACGAGCAGTACTTC.

This chain uses TRBV15 with TRBJ2-3, with D unresolved. CDR1 is LNHNV, CDR2 YYDKDF, per germline (reference sequence). Trimming removed 1 base from V and 2 bases from J, with 13 bases in between. The CDR3 is 16 amino acids. The CDR3 DNA reads TGTGCCACCAGCAGAGTTGGCCGGTCCGACACAGATACGCAGTATTTT. Translation gives CATSRVGRSDTDTQYF.

In DNA, the CDR3 is TGTGCCAGCGAGCCCTATAGCGGGAGCAATGAGCAGTTCTTC. Translated, it gives CASEPYSGSNEQFF. This chain uses TRBV19 with TRBJ2-1; 9 nucleotides align to TRBD2. CDR1 is LNHDA and CDR2 is SQIVND in the germline V gene (reference sequence). CDR3 length equals 14 residues. V gave up 9 bases and J gave up 6 bases; unmatched junction bases: 9.

V usage is TRBV30 and J usage is TRBJ2-7; 7 nucleotides agree with TRBD1. This CDR3 spans 13 amino acids. The V gene's germline CDR1 is GTSNPN and CDR2 SVGIG (reference sequence). With V trimmed by 5 bases and J by 3 bases, 7 bases remained unmatched. The CDR3 DNA reads as TGTGCCTGGGCACTCGGGACAGACTACGAGCAGTACTTC. Protein sequence: CAWALGTDYEQYF.